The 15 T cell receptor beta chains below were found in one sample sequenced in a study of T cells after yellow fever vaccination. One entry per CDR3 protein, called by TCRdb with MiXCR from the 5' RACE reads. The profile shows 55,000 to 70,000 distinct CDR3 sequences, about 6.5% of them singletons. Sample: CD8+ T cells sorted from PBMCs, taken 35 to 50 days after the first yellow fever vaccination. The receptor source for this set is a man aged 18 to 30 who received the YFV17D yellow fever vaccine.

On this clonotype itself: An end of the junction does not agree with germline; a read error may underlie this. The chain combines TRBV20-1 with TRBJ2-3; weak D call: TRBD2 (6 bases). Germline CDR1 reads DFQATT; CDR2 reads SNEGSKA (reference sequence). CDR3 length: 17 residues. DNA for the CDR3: TGCTGTGCTAGTATCCTTTTTGCGCGGGACGGGAAAGATACGCAGTATTTT. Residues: CCASILFARDGKDTQYF.

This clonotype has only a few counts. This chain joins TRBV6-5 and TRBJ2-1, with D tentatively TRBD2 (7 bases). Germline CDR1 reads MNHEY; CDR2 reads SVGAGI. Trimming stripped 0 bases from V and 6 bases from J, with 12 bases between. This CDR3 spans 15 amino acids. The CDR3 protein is CASSYSTRGGNEQFF. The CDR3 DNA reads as TGTGCCAGCAGTTACTCGACGAGGGGGGGCAATGAGCAGTTCTTC.

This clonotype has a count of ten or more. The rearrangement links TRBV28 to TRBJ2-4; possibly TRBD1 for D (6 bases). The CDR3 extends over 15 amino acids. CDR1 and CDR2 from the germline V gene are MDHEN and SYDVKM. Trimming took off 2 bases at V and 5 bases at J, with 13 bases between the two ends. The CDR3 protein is CASSLSRGGQNIQYF. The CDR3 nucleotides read TGTGCCAGCAGTTTAAGCAGGGGCGGACAAAACATTCAGTACTTC.

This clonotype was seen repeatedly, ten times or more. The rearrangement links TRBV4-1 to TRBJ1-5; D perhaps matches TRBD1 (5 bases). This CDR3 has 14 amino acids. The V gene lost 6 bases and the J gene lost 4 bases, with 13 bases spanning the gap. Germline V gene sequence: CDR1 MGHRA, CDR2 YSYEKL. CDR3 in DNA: TGCGCCAGCAGGGCGGGGGACGGGAATCAGCCCCAGCATTTT. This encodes CASRAGDGNQPQHF.

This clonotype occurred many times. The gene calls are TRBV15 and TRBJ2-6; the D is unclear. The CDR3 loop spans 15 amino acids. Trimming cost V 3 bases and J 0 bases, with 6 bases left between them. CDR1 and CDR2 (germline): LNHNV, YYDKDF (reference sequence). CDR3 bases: TGTGCCACCAGCAGCGTAGACTCTGGGGCCAACGTCCTGACTTTC. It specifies CATSSVDSGANVLTF.

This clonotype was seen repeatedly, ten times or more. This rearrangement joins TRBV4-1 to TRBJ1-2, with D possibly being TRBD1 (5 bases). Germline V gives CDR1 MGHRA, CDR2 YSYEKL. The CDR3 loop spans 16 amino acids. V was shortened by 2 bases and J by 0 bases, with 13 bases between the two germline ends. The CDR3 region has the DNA TGCGCCAGCAGCCAACCTACGGGACCGTCTAACTATGGCTACACCTTC. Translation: CASSQPTGPSNYGYTF.

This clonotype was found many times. In DNA form, the CDR3 reads TGCAGTGCTAAAGTCCTAGCGGGATCAGGCAATGAGCAGTTCTTC. It translates to CSAKVLAGSGNEQFF. This chain connects TRBV20-1 to TRBJ2-1, with 9 bases fitting TRBD2. Germline V lookup: CDR1 DFQATT, CDR2 SNEGSKA (reference sequence). The CDR3 contains 15 residues. With 4 bases clipped from V and 6 bases from J, the junction kept 10 bases outside the gene matches.

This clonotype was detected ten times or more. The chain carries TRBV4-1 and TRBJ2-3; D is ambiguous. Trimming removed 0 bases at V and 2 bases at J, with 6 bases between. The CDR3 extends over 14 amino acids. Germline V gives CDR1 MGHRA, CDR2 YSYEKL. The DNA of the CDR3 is TGCGCCAGCAGCCAAGACACGCTCACAGATACGCAGTATTTT. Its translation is CASSQDTLTDTQYF.

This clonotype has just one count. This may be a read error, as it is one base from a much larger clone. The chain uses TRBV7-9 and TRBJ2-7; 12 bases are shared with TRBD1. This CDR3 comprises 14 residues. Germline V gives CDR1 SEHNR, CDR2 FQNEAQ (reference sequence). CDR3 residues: CAGSFRGQGAPQYF. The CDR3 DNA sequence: TGTGCCGGCAGCTTCAGGGGACAGGGGGCTCCGCAGTACTTC.

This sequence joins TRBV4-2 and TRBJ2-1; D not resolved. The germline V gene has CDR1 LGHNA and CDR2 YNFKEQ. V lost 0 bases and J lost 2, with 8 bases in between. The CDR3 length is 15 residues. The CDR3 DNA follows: TGTGCCAGCAGCCAAGAAAGGAACGCCTACAATGAGCAGTTCTTC. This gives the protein CASSQERNAYNEQFF.

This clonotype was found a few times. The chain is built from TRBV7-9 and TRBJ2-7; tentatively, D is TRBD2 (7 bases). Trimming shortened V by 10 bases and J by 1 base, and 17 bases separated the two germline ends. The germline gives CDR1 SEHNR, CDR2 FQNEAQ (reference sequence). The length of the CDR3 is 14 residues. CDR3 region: CATSWGGPSYEQYF. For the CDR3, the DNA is TGTGCCACCTCCTGGGGGGGCCCTTCCTACGAGCAGTACTTC.

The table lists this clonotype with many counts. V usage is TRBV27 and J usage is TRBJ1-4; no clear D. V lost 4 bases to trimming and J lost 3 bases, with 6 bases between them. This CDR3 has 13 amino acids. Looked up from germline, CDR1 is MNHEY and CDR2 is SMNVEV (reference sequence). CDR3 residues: CASSSTPNEKLFF. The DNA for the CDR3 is TGTGCCAGCAGTTCAACACCTAATGAAAAACTGTTTTTT.

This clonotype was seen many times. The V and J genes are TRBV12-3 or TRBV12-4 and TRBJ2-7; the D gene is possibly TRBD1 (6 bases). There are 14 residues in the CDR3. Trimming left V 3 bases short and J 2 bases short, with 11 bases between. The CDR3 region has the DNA TGTGCCAGCAGTTTGGCAGGGGATCCCTACGAGCAGTACTTC. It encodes CASSLAGDPYEQYF.

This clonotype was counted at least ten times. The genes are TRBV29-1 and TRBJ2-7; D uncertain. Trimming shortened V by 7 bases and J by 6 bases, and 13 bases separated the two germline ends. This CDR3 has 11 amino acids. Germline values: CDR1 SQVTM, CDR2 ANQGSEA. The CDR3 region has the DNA TGCAGCGGCAACCTCCTGGGCGAGCAGTACTTC. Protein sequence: CSGNLLGEQYF.

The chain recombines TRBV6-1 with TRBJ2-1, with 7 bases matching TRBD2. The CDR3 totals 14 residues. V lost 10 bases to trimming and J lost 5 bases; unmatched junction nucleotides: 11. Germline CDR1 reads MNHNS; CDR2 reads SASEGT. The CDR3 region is CATENQGGDNEQFF. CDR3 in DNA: TGTGCCACCGAGAACCAGGGAGGGGACAATGAGCAGTTCTTC.